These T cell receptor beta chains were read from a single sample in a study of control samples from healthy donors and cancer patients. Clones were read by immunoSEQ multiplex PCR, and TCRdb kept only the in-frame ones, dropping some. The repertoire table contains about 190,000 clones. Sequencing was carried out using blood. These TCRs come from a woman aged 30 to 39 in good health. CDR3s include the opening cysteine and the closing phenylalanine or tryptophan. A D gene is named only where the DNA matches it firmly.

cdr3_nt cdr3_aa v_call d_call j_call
TGTGCCAGCAGCCAACAGGGTGGTTCCGGGGAGCTGTTTTTT CASSQQGGSGELFF TRBV7-9 - TRBJ2-2
TGTGCCAGTAGTATAGATCTAGGTTACGAGCAGTACTTC CASSIDLGYEQYF TRBV19 - TRBJ2-7
TGTGCCAGCAGTTTATATGCAGGGCGGTACGAGCAGTACTTC CASSLYAGRYEQYF TRBV28 - TRBJ2-7
TGTGCCAGCAGTTTAATTCGTGTAGGGGATGGCTACACCTTC CASSLIRVGDGYTF TRBV28 - TRBJ1-2
TGTGCCAGCAGCCTCGATGGGGGGGTTCGTCGCTACACCTTC CASSLDGGVRRYTF TRBV27 - TRBJ1-2
TGTGCCAGCAGCCGCCCCGGTCGAAATCAGCCCCAGCATTTT CASSRPGRNQPQHF TRBV4-2 - TRBJ1-5
TGCGCCAGCAGTTCTTTCTCAGGGATGGGTGAGACCCAGTACTTC CASSSFSGMGETQYF TRBV5-1 - TRBJ2-5
TGCAGTTGTCGGGGGAAGGATGGCTACACCTTC CSCRGKDGYTF TRBV20-1 - TRBJ1-2
TGTGCCAGCAGTCCTACAGGGGGGGGAAACACCATATATTTT CASSPTGGGNTIYF TRBV3-1/TRBV3-2 TRBD1 TRBJ1-3
TGTGCCAGCAGCGCAAGCGGGGGGGCCGCCACAGATACGCAGTATTTT CASSASGGAATDTQYF TRBV9 TRBD2 TRBJ2-3
TGTGCCAGTAGTTTCTCGACAGGGGGCTCTGGAAACACCATATATTTT CASSFSTGGSGNTIYF TRBV19 TRBD1 TRBJ1-3
TGTGCCAGCAGCCATATGGGTCTCAATCAGCCCCAGCATTTT CASSHMGLNQPQHF TRBV3-1/TRBV3-2 - TRBJ1-5
TGTGCCAGCAGTAACGCAGGGGGAAATTGGGAAAACACCATATATTTT CASSNAGGNWENTIYF TRBV25-1 TRBD1 TRBJ1-3
TGTGCCAGCAGTGAAGGATCAAAAGGGGGTGGCTACACCTTC CASSEGSKGGGYTF TRBV6-1 - TRBJ1-2
TGTGCCAGCAGTTACTTCGGGACAGGGGGAAACACCATATATTTT CASSYFGTGGNTIYF TRBV6-5 TRBD1 TRBJ1-3
TGTGCCAGCAGCTTTGTTGAGGGAAACACCATATATTTT CASSFVEGNTIYF TRBV5-6 - TRBJ1-3
TGTGCCAGCAGTGACTCAGTAACAGGGGTAAATGAGCAGTTCTTC CASSDSVTGVNEQFF TRBV6-4 TRBD1 TRBJ2-1
TGTGCCAGCAGCTTCGGGGTAGCGGGGGGCACAGATACGCAGTATTTT CASSFGVAGGTDTQYF TRBV7-8 TRBD2 TRBJ2-3
TGTGCCAGCGGGCGGGAATACACTGAAGCTTTCTTT CASGREYTEAFF TRBV2 - TRBJ1-1
TGTGCCAGCAGTCTCGGGACAGGACCGTATGGCTACACCTTC CASSLGTGPYGYTF TRBV27 TRBD1 TRBJ1-2
TGCGCCAGCAGCTTGGAGGGACACTCTTCCTACGAGCAGTACTTC CASSLEGHSSYEQYF TRBV5-1 - TRBJ2-7
TGTGCCATCAGTGAGTTATCTACAGGGGGATACTATGGCTACACCTTC CAISELSTGGYYGYTF TRBV10-3 TRBD1 TRBJ1-2
TGTGCCATCCGGACAGGGGACACTGAAGCTTTCTTT CAIRTGDTEAFF TRBV19 TRBD1 TRBJ1-1
TGTGCCAGCAGTTTTTGGGGGAACACTGAAGCTTTCTTT CASSFWGNTEAFF TRBV12-3/TRBV12-4 - TRBJ1-1
TGTGCCAGCAGCTTAAACGGGGCCACTGAAGCTTTCTTT CASSLNGATEAFF TRBV7-2 - TRBJ1-1
TGTGCCAGCAGCCCGATCTGGCGCGGGGGGGCCCTAGGAGAGACCCAGTACTTC CASSPIWRGGALGETQYF TRBV7-2 TRBD2 TRBJ2-5
TGTGCCAGCAGTTTATTAAGGGAGAACACTGAAGCTTTCTTT CASSLLRENTEAFF TRBV28 - TRBJ1-1
TGTGCCAGTAGTATATCAGGAGGGGAGGTTGATACGCAGTATTTT CASSISGGEVDTQYF TRBV19 - TRBJ2-3
TGTGCCATCAGTGACGCTAGCGGGGGGCCTTCCTACAATGAGCAGTTCTTC CAISDASGGPSYNEQFF TRBV10-3 TRBD2 TRBJ2-1
TGCGCCAGCAGCCACCGACAGGGGGCAACCAAAAACATTCAGTACTTC CASSHRQGATKNIQYF TRBV4-1 TRBD1 TRBJ2-4
TGTGCCAGCAGTTCCACAGGGACCTTAACTGGCTACACCTTC CASSSTGTLTGYTF TRBV28 - TRBJ1-2
TGTGCCAGCAGCCGGCGGCTAAGCGGCCAAGAGACCCAGTACTTC CASSRRLSGQETQYF TRBV3-1/TRBV3-2 - TRBJ2-5
TGCGCCAGCAGCCAAAGGGGGAACACTGAAGCTTTCTTT CASSQRGNTEAFF TRBV4-3 - TRBJ1-1
TGTGCCAGCAGTTTCCCAGCGGGGGGGCCGATTAGCTATGAGCAGTTCTTC CASSFPAGGPISYEQFF TRBV6-2/TRBV6-3 TRBD2 TRBJ2-1
TGTGCCAGCACGGAGAGGTATGAGCAGTTCTTC CASTERYEQFF TRBV7-9 - TRBJ2-1
TGTGCCAGCTCACCACGCAGGGCCCTTGCAACTAATGAAAAACTGTTTTTT CASSPRRALATNEKLFF TRBV18 - TRBJ1-4
TGTGCCAGCAGTTTAAACAGGGGAAGCTACACCTTC CASSLNRGSYTF TRBV28 TRBD1 TRBJ1-2
TGTGCCAGCAGCTTAGGAAGCCTTCAAGAGACCCAGTACTTC CASSLGSLQETQYF TRBV11-3 - TRBJ2-5
TGTGCCAGCAGGACCGCCGGGACAGGGGGCGCTGCGAACACTGAAGCTTTCTTT CASRTAGTGGAANTEAFF TRBV7-9 TRBD1 TRBJ1-1
TGTGCCAGCAGCCCCTGGACAGGAAATAACTATGGCTACACCTTC CASSPWTGNNYGYTF TRBV14 TRBD1 TRBJ1-2
TGTGCCAGCAGCGTTCATCATGAGCAGTTCTTC CASSVHHEQFF TRBV7-2 - TRBJ2-1
TGTGCCAGCAGCTCCCCGGATGAAGGGCGGGGGGCCAATTACCGCACAGATACGCAGTATTTT CASSSPDEGRGANYRTDTQYF TRBV7-3 TRBD2 TRBJ2-3
TGTGCCAGCAGTCGATATGGAGAACCCTCCTACAATGAGCAGTTCTTC CASSRYGEPSYNEQFF TRBV6-2/TRBV6-3 - TRBJ2-1
TGTGCCAGCAGGCGACCGGCGCCGACATCCTACGAGCAGTACTTC CASRRPAPTSYEQYF TRBV28 - TRBJ2-7
TGTGCCAGCTCAGCTATGAGAAATGAGCAGTTCTTC CASSAMRNEQFF TRBV18 - TRBJ2-1
TGTGCCAGCAGCGTTGACGGGACAGGGGGCTATTGGGAGCAGTACTTC CASSVDGTGGYWEQYF TRBV9 TRBD1 TRBJ2-7
TGTGCCAGCAGCTATCCTCGATTGTGGGGGCAGAACACTGAAGCTTTCTTT CASSYPRLWGQNTEAFF TRBV5-4 - TRBJ1-1
TGCGCCAGCAGCTTGGAGGACAGGCGCTACAATGAGCAGTTCTTC CASSLEDRRYNEQFF TRBV5-1 TRBD1 TRBJ2-1
TGCGCCAGCAGCCAAACGAGCAGGAGCACAGATACGCAGTATTTT CASSQTSRSTDTQYF TRBV4-1 - TRBJ2-3
TGTGCCAGCAGCTCGGGAAATGAGCAGTTCTTC CASSSGNEQFF TRBV13 - TRBJ2-1
TGTGCCAGTAGTATGGCCGCAAACAGTGCAACTAATGAAAAACTGTTTTTT CASSMAANSATNEKLFF TRBV19 - TRBJ1-4
TGTGCCAGCAGTTGGGGACCGCAGCCCCAGCATTTT CASSWGPQPQHF TRBV6-2/TRBV6-3 - TRBJ1-5
TGCGCCAGCAGCTTGGGACAGTCTGGGAGCTACACCTTC CASSLGQSGSYTF TRBV5-1 - TRBJ1-2
TGTGCCAGCAGTTTACAAGACAGGGTGAACGGCTACACCTTC CASSLQDRVNGYTF TRBV28 TRBD1 TRBJ1-2
TGTGCCAGCAGCTTAAAAGACGGGGGCACCACTGAAGCTTTCTTT CASSLKDGGTTEAFF TRBV7-3 - TRBJ1-1
TGCGCCAGCAGCTTGGAGTGGTACACCGGGGAGCTGTTTTTT CASSLEWYTGELFF TRBV5-1 - TRBJ2-2
TGTGCCAGTAGTATGAAGGAGTGGGGCAGGGACAGAGGCCAGCCCCAGCATTTT CASSMKEWGRDRGQPQHF TRBV19 TRBD1 TRBJ1-5